In this sample, the clone carrying this T cell receptor (beta chain) turned up a few times. Antigen: not known. The data stem from a study of shared clonotypes between healthy human individuals. Study-wide findings and caveats: For naive CD4 cells, roughly 4.8% of clonotypes were shared across a handful of donors. The researchers took only blood, and tissue repertoires probably look different.

The genomic DNA of each subset was split evenly across several immunoSEQ plates. Authors' analysis steps: ImmunoSEQ junction-only sequences lacked quality scores, so their filtering differed. The assay was immunoSEQ multiplex PCR, and TCRdb's table has in-frame clones only and misses some. V and J calls and clone size are as listed in that table; D and trimming were resolved from the DNA. The sample carries some 1,100,000 clones, 70% to 80% recorded once. Germline CDR1 reads SEHNR; CDR2 reads FQNEAQ (reference sequence). The CDR3 is 12 residues long. Deletions cut 5 bases from V and 12 bases from J, with 14 bases between.

The sequencing sample was made of memory CD4+ T cells from PBMCs. Subset here: CD45RA-negative fraction. The rearrangement links TRBV7-9 to TRBJ2-1; D remains unclear. This TCR came from a young man in good health. Some clones in this sample may be carry-over from other donors' samples. The CDR3 region is CASSLSNPAQFF. CDR3 nucleotides: TGTGCCAGCAGCCTTAGTAATCCAGCGCAGTTCTTC.